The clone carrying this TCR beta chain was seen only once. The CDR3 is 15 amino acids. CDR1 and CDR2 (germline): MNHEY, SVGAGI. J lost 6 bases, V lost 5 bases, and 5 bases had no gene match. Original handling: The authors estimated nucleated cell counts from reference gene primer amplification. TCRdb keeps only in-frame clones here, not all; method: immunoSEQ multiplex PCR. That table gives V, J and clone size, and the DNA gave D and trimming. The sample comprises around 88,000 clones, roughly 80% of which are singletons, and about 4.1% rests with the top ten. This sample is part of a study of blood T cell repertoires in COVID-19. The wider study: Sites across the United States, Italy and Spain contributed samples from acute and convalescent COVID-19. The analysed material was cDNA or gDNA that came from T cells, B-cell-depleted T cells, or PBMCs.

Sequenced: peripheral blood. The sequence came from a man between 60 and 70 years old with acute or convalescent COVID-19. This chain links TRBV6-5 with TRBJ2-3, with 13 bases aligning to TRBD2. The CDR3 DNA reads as TGTGCCAGCAGTAGGGGACTAGCGGGGAGCGATACGCAGTATTTT. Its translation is CASSRGLAGSDTQYF.